This T cell receptor (beta chain) was recorded in a study of blood T cell repertoires in COVID-19. Study at large: The origin of the acute and convalescent COVID-19 samples was the United States, Italy and Spain. PBMCs, B-cell-depleted T cells, or T cells were the source of the cDNA or gDNA that made up the material.

As handled by the study authors: Nucleated cell counts were estimated from reference gene primer amplification. Sequenced by immunoSEQ multiplex PCR; TCRdb stores in-frame clones only, minus some. That table is the source of V, J and clone size, and D and trimming were worked out from the DNA. The table lists some 240,000 clones, less than 85% of them singletons, with 7.2% in the top ten. V was shortened by 1 base and J by 6 bases, with 10 bases between the two germline ends. From germline, CDR1 is SGHRS and CDR2 YFSETQ. The CDR3 loop spans 13 amino acids. This TCR came from a woman between 65 and 79 years old with acute or convalescent COVID-19. Sample: peripheral blood. The chain uses TRBV5-1 and TRBJ1-1, with D tentatively TRBD1 (5 bases). The CDR3: CASSLQGLAEAFF. The CDR3 nucleotides are TGCGCCAGCAGCTTGCAGGGATTGGCTGAAGCTTTCTTT.